One sample yielded the 14 T cell receptor beta chains listed below, sequenced in a study of PD-1 blockade in classical Hodgkin lymphoma (dated by TCRdb to about 2020). The time point label, as the study defines it: cycle 2 day 1 (C2D1) of nivolumab. Every trial patient had relapsed following autologous stem cell transplantation, and prior brentuximab vedotin exposure was what differed among cohorts A, B and C. The library was generated by the immunoSEQ multiplex PCR assay. The clones in this table, taken by TCRdb from immuneACCESS, are in-frame only. Not every clone is retained; where verified, under half of the shortfall comes from an unresolved V gene, and the cause of the rest is unknown. The sample table shows about 54,000 clones, and approximately 90% are seen once. The ten biggest clones cover over 9.5% of the sample. Sequences were derived from peripheral blood mononuclear cells (PBMCs), sampled before the second cycle of nivolumab. The receptors were gathered from a human donor with classical Hodgkin lymphoma.

V gene TRBV18 combines with J gene TRBJ1-2; D gene uncertain. The CDR3 loop spans 13 amino acids. V was clipped by 5 bases and J by 7 bases, with 14 bases between them. The germline V gene has CDR1 KGHSH and CDR2 LQKENI. The CDR3 region is CASSSRSLPGYTF. DNA for the CDR3: TGTGCCAGCTCATCTAGAAGTCTGCCTGGCTACACCTTC.

This clone has a single count. V is TRBV6-1 and J is TRBJ1-2, with D perhaps matching TRBD1 (5 bases). CDR1 and CDR2 (germline): MNHNS, SASEGT. Trimming took off 6 bases at V and 2 bases at J, with 13 bases between the two ends. CDR3 length: 14 residues. CDR3: CASRLMGGNYGYTF. The CDR3 coding sequence is TGTGCCAGCAGGCTTATGGGGGGGAACTATGGCTACACCTTC.

V usage is TRBV7-6 and J usage is TRBJ1-3, with D unclear. Trimming took off 7 bases at V and 0 bases at J, with 10 bases between the two ends. Germline V gene sequence: CDR1 SGHVS, CDR2 FNYEAQ. The CDR3 length is 14 residues. CDR3: CASKGWSSGNTIYF. The CDR3 nucleotides read TGTGCCAGCAAAGGCTGGAGCTCTGGAAACACCATATATTTT. Full variable domain (remainder filled in from reference TRBV7-6 and TRBJ1-3): GAGVSQSPRYKVTKRGQDVALRCDPISGHVSLYWYRQALGQGPEFLTYFNYEAQQDKSGLPNDRFSAERPEGSISTLTIQRTEQRDSAMYRCASKGWSSGNTIYFGEGSWLTVV.

The J gene is TRBJ2-2, the V gene TRBV4-2; 9 bases agree with TRBD2. The CDR3 runs to 16 residues. Per germline, CDR1 LGHNA and CDR2 YNFKEQ. J was trimmed by 2 bases and V by 1 base; bases with no gene match: 2. The CDR3 loop reads CASSQVAGVNTGELFF. CDR3 nucleotide sequence: TGTGCCAGCAGCCAAGTAGCGGGAGTTAACACCGGGGAGCTGTTTTTT.

This clone has a single count. The chain carries TRBV4-3 and TRBJ2-7; possible D gene TRBD2, 5 bases. The ends were cut back, 1 base at V and 7 bases at J, with 20 bases in the middle. Germline V CDR1 and CDR2: LGHNA, YSLEER. There are 16 residues in the CDR3. CDR3 residues: CASSQGRLPISGEQYF. CDR3 nucleotides: TGCGCCAGCAGCCAAGGGCGACTCCCGATATCGGGGGAGCAGTACTTC.

The rearrangement joins TRBV27 to TRBJ2-1; 9 bases fit TRBD2. Per the germline V gene, CDR1 is MNHEY and CDR2 is SMNVEV (reference sequence). V was pared by 0 bases and J by 2 bases, with 5 bases of the junction left unmatched. This CDR3 has 17 amino acids. The CDR3 loop is CASSLSGAGGPYNEQFF. In DNA, the CDR3 is TGTGCCAGCAGTTTATCGGGAGCGGGAGGCCCCTACAATGAGCAGTTCTTC.

The CDR3, as DNA: TGTGCCAGTAGTATAGGGGGGGCGAACACTGAAGCTTTCTTT. Translated, it gives CASSIGGANTEAFF. This chain joins TRBV19 and TRBJ1-1, with a weak D call TRBD1 (6 bases). This CDR3 spans 14 amino acids. CDR1 is LNHDA and CDR2 is SQIVND in the germline V gene (reference sequence). V shed 1 base and J shed 1 base, with 7 bases lying between them.

The genes are TRBV30 and TRBJ1-4; D call uncertain. Trimming removed 5 bases at V and 6 bases at J, with 13 bases between. The CDR3 contains 13 residues. Per the germline V gene, CDR1 is GTSNPN and CDR2 is SVGIG (reference sequence). CDR3: CAWRRRLDEKLFF. The CDR3 nucleotides read TGTGCCTGGCGGAGACGGTTAGATGAAAAACTGTTTTTT.

This clone rates as medium-sized. The rearrangement uses TRBV14 and TRBJ2-3; D unclear. CDR3 length: 15 residues. The germline V and J ends were trimmed by 1 base and 2 bases, with 10 bases remaining between them. Per the germline V gene, CDR1 is SGHDN and CDR2 is FVKESK. The CDR3 sequence is CASSQGVRYTDTQYF. The DNA of the CDR3 is TGTGCCAGCAGCCAAGGCGTCCGGTACACAGATACGCAGTATTTT. The variable domain in full, with the rest retrieved from reference TRBV14 and TRBJ2-3, is EAGVTQFPSHSVIEKGQTVTLRCDPISGHDNLYWYRRVMGKEIKFLLHFVKESKQDESGMPNNRFLAERTGGTYSTLKVQPAELEDSGVYFCASSQGVRYTDTQYFGPGTRLTVL.

The chain has TRBV7-6 and TRBJ1-1; tentative D call: TRBD1 (6 bases). The CDR3 is 14 residues long. V dropped 5 bases and J dropped 0 bases, with 10 bases sitting between them. The germline V gene has CDR1 SGHVS and CDR2 FNYEAQ. The CDR3 bases are TGTGCCAGCAGCCCAGGGGTGTTGAACACTGAAGCTTTCTTT. This codes for CASSPGVLNTEAFF.

Only one count was recorded for this clone. The V and J genes are TRBV6-5 and TRBJ1-2, with D unresolved. This CDR3 is built from 15 residues. V gave up 5 bases and J gave up 2 bases, with 15 bases separating them. Germline lookup yields CDR1 MNHEY and CDR2 SVGAGI. CDR3 in DNA: TGTGCCAGCAGTCAGGACCTACTAATCAACTATGGCTACACCTTC. Its translation: CASSQDLLINYGYTF.

The DNA for the CDR3 is TGTGCCATCAGTGAGAGGGGGGGACAGGGGGAGGCCCAGCATTTT. This translates into CAISERGGQGEAQHF. The V and J genes are TRBV10-3 and TRBJ1-5; 11 positions agree with TRBD1. CDR1 is ENHRY, CDR2 SYGVKD, per germline. The ends lost 2 bases at V and 11 bases at J; junction bases unmatched: 8. The length of the CDR3 is 15 residues.

The J gene is TRBJ2-7, the V gene TRBV4-1; no clear D. Germline-derived CDR1 and CDR2 are MGHRA and YSYEKL. This CDR3 comprises 9 residues. V lost 11 bases and J lost 3, with 5 bases in between. The CDR3 DNA is TGCGCCGGCGACTACGAGCAGTACTTC. Protein product: CAGDYEQYF.

The chain uses TRBV18 and TRBJ1-5; D unresolved. Germline V gene data show CDR1 as KGHSH and CDR2 as LQKENI. V was cut by 3 bases and J by 5 bases, with 5 bases left in between. The CDR3 runs 12 residues. CDR3 coding DNA: TGTGCCAGCTCACCCCGGGATCAGCCCCAGCATTTT. It is translated as CASSPRDQPQHF.